This TCR beta chain was observed in a study of blood T cell repertoires in COVID-19. The wider study: COVID-19 samples from acute and convalescent phases originated in the United States, Italy and Spain.

The germline V gene encodes CDR1 SGHRS and CDR2 YFSETQ. The V gene lost 5 bases and the J gene lost 4 bases, with 12 bases spanning the gap. The CDR3 runs 13 residues. Participants' own reports of clinical history determined their cohort assignment. Among Cohort 3 donors, those recovered had two negative PCRs, clearance, or symptom resolution. As handled by the study authors: Estimation of nucleated cell counts relied on the amplification of reference gene primers. TCRdb's copy holds only in-frame clones and misses some; the assay was immunoSEQ multiplex PCR. V and J calls plus clone size are reproduced from that table; the DNA served to infer D and trimming. The sample has around 240,000 clones; roughly 85% are singletons.

J is TRBJ1-1 and V is TRBV5-1; tentative D call: TRBD1 (5 bases). Sequenced material: PBMCs or T cells enriched from blood (not recorded which). This sequence originates from a woman between 50 and 59 years old who had recovered from COVID-19. CDR3 in amino acids: CASRTGVGTEAFF. The CDR3 coding sequence is TGCGCCAGCAGGACGGGGGTTGGCACTGAAGCTTTCTTT.